Described below is a single T cell receptor (beta chain) sequence and its context. Its antigen is not identified. Trimming took off 5 bases at V and 6 bases at J, with 16 bases between the two ends. Germline values: CDR1 SGHTA, CDR2 FQGNSA. The CDR3 sequence is 14 residues long. This record belongs to a study of human T cells and chemical hapten exposure. Study background: Women made up most patients, who had alopecia areata, totalis or universalis.

The library put unique molecular identifiers onto individual cDNA molecules. TCRdb ran MiXCR on the RACE reads and lists one entry per CDR3 protein. The table lists more than 150,000 distinct CDR3 sequences, under 30% of them singletons, with 2% to 2.5% in the top ten. Overall study results and limits: Patch test score tracked positively with PT1 expanded TCR counts. Sensitizing to DPC left TCRs with a frequency above 1 in 1000 unaltered.

The time point was: patch test 3, about 24 weeks after DPC sensitization. Described treatment: therapeutic diphenylcyclopropenone sensitization with weekly scalp DPC. This sequence joins TRBV7-2 and TRBJ1-1; D might be TRBD1 (6 bases). The TCR was taken from a woman in her forties with alopecia areata. Some clones in this sample may be carry-over from other donors' samples. The sequences come from whole blood, collected in connection with sensitization to the hapten diphenylcyclopropenone (DPC). DNA for the CDR3: TGTGCCAGCAGCGCGCAAACAGGGATGGCTGAAGCTTTCTTT. Its translation: CASSAQTGMAEAFF.